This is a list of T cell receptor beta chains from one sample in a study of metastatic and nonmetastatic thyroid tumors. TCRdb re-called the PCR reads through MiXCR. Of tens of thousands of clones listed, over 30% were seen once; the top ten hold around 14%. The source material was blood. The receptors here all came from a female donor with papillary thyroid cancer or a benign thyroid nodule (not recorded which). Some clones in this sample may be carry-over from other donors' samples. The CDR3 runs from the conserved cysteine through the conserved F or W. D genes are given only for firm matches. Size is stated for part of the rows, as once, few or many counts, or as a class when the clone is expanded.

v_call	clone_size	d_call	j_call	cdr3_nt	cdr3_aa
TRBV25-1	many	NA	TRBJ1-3	TGTGCCAGCAGTGAGCTGATCGGAAGCTCTGGAAACACCATATATTTT	CASSELIGSSGNTIYF
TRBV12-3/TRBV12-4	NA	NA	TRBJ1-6	TGTGCCAGCAGTTTTGATAATTCACCCCTCCACTTT	CASSFDNSPLHF
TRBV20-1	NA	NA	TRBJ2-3	TGCAGTGCTAGGTTCCATGTCGTTCGCACAGATACGCAGTATTTT	CSARFHVVRTDTQYF
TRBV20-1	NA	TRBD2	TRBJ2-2	TGCAGTGCTAGAGATTCGGCAGCGGGGAGAAGGGGCACCGGGGAGCTGTTTTTT	CSARDSAAGRRGTGELFF
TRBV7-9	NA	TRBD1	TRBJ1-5	TGTGCCAGCAGCTTGGGACAGACTAATCAGCCCCAGCATTTT	CASSLGQTNQPQHF
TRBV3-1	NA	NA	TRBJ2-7	TGTGCCAGCAGCCAAGCGGGTACCAGGGAGGAGCAGTACTTC	CASSQAGTREEQYF
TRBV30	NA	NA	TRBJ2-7	TGTGCCTGGGGCGGCTTCTCCTACGAGCAGTACTTC	CAWGGFSYEQYF
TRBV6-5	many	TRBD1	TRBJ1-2	TGTGCCAGCAGTTACCTCGCAGGGGGCCGCGGCTACACCTTC	CASSYLAGGRGYTF
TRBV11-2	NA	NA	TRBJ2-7	TGTGCCAGCAGAGGTACTCAGTACGAGCAGTACTTC	CASRGTQYEQYF
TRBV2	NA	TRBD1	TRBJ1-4	TGTGCCAGCAGTCAAGATTCAGGGGGCGGTAGGTCGTGGCTGTTTTTT	CASSQDSGGGRSWLFF
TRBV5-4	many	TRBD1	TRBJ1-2	TGTGCCAGCAGCAAGGCAGGGGGCGAAGGCTACACCTTC	CASSKAGGEGYTF
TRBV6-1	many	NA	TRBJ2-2	TGTGCCAGCAGTGGCCTTAGGGGCTTAAACACCGGGGAGCTGTTTTTT	CASSGLRGLNTGELFF
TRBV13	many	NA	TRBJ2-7	TGTGCCAGCAGCCAAGGGGGTAGGGCTAGCCCGACCTACGAGCAGTACTTC	CASSQGGRASPTYEQYF
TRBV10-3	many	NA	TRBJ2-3	TGTGCCATCTCAGGAACAGATACGCAGTATTTT	CAISGTDTQYF
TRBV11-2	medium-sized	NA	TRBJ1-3	TGTGCCAGCAGCCCCGGGGGGATACACTCTGGAAACACCATATATTTT	CASSPGGIHSGNTIYF
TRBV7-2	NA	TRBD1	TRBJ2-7	TGTGCCAGCAGCTTAGCTCCGGGACAGGGGGCTTCCGAGCAGTACTTC	CASSLAPGQGASEQYF
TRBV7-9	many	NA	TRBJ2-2	TGTGCCAGCAGCTTCCAGATATCTTCTGGGGAGCTGTTTTTT	CASSFQISSGELFF
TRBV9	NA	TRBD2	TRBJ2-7	TGTGCCACAACTAGCGGGAGGGCCGTTGGGAGTTACGAGCAGTACTTC	CATTSGRAVGSYEQYF
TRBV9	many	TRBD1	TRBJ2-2	TGTGCCAGCAGCGTATATGAGGGGGCGACCGGGGAGCTGTTTTTT	CASSVYEGATGELFF
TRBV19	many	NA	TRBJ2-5	TGTGCCAGTAGGCCGGAGGGAAGGGAGACCCAGTACTTC	CASRPEGRETQYF
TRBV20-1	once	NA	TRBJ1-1	TGCAGTGCTAGGAGACTCCTACAGGAAGCTTTCTTT	CSARRLLQEAFF
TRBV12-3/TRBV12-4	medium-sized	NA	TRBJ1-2	TGTGCCAGCAGTTTCAACGGGCTCCTTGGCTATGGCTACACCTTC	CASSFNGLLGYGYTF
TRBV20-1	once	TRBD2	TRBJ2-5	TGCAGTGCTAGAGTCACTAGCGTTCCCCAAGAGACCCAGTACTTC	CSARVTSVPQETQYF
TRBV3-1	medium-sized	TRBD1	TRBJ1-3	TGTGCCAGCAGCCAAAGACAGGGGGCGGCTGGAAACACCATATATTTT	CASSQRQGAAGNTIYF
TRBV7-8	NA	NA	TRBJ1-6	TGTGCCAGCAGCTTTTCACAGCTCCGTTCACCCCTCCACTTT	CASSFSQLRSPLHF
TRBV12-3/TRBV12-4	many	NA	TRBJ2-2	TGTGCCAGCAGTCGGGGTCCTGGAACCGGGGAGCTGTTTTTT	CASSRGPGTGELFF
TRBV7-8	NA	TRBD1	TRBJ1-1	TGTGCCAGCAGCTTAGATCGGGACAGTACTGAAGCTTTCTTT	CASSLDRDSTEAFF
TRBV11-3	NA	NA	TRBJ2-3	TGTGCCAGCAGCCCAGGGGCCCGGGATACGCAGTATTTT	CASSPGARDTQYF
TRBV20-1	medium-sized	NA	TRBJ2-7	TGCAGTGCTCGTCCACAGGGTCGCGAGCAGTACTTC	CSARPQGREQYF
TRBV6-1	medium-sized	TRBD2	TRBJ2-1	TGTGCCAGCAGTAGGGGACTAGCGGGAGGCAATGAGCAGTTCTTC	CASSRGLAGGNEQFF
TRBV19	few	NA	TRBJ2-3	TGTGCCAGTAGCCCTCAGGGGGGGAGAGATACGCAGTATTTT	CASSPQGGRDTQYF
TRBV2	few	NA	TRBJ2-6	TGTGCCAGCACCATAAACCCGAGCTCTGGGGCCAACGTCCTGACTTTC	CASTINPSSGANVLTF
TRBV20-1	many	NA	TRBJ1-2	TGCAGTGCTAACAGGGATGGCTACACCTTC	CSANRDGYTF
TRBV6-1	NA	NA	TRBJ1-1	TGTGCCAGCGAGACGGTGAACACTGAAGCTTTCTTT	CASETVNTEAFF
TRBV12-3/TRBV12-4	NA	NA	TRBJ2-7	TGTGCCAGCAGTTTATTAAGCGCCCTCGGATACGAGCAGTACTTC	CASSLLSALGYEQYF
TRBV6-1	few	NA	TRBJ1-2	TGTGCCAGCAGTTCGCGGGACTACCCACGCTACGCCTTC	CASSSRDYPRYAF
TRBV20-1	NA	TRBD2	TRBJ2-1	TGCAGTGCTCCGAGCGGGAGAAGGGACAATGAGCAGTTCTTC	CSAPSGRRDNEQFF
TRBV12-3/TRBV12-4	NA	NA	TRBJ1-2	TGTCCCACCAGTCCCTCTTTTAACTATGGCTACACCTTC	CPTSPSFNYGYTF